The clone carrying this TCR beta chain was counted only a few times. Antigen specificity is unknown. The CDR3 loop spans 17 amino acids. The germline V gene has CDR1 SEHNR and CDR2 FQNEAQ (reference sequence). Deletions cut 1 base from V and 8 bases from J, with 20 bases between. The data originate from a study of vaccination effects on CD4 cells after COVID-19. The method was immunoSEQ multiplex PCR; TCRdb's version includes in-frame clones alone and lacks a portion of them. The top ten hold approximately 3.9% of the sample, which has 25,000 to 35,000 clones, 70% to 80% seen once. Isolating CD4+ T cells followed around nine days of culture.

The source of this sequence is a human donor who received a COVID-19 vaccine. Sequencing was performed on CD4+ T cells from PBMCs cultured without peptide, taken before COVID-19 vaccination. V and J are TRBV7-9 and TRBJ1-4, with a tentative D call TRBD1 (6 bases). The CDR3 DNA is TGTGCCAGCAGCTTAGGTACGGACAGCGGAAAATTAGAAAAACTGTTTTTT. Its translation is CASSLGTDSGKLEKLFF.